This T cell receptor (beta chain) is from a study of CD8 T cells in Susac syndrome. Random hexamers were used to reverse transcribe an amount of roughly 0.45 to 1 ug RNA. TCRdb called the immunoSEQ multiplex PCR reads again in MiXCR, with one record for every CDR3 protein. The sample has approximately 79,000 distinct CDR3 sequences; 80% to 95% are singletons. Negative isolation was used for CD8+ and CD4+ T cells and FACS enrichment for TEMRA cells. Trimming removed 4 bases at V and 0 bases at J, with 14 bases between. Germline assignment: CDR1 SGDLS and CDR2 YYNGEE. The CDR3 is made up of 16 amino acids.

This receptor was obtained from a human donor with Susac syndrome. The chain carries TRBV9 and TRBJ1-3, with TRBD1 as a possible D gene (6 bases). The sequencing input was CD8+ T cells from PBMCs. The CDR3 is CASSPQQGYSGNTIYF. The CDR3 region has the DNA TGTGCCAGCAGCCCTCAACAGGGATACTCTGGAAACACCATATATTTT.